The sequence of this TCR beta chain was determined in a study of blood T cell repertoires in COVID-19. About the research overall: From the United States, Italy and Spain came samples of acute and convalescent COVID-19. T cells, B-cell-depleted T cells, or PBMCs supplied cDNA or gDNA.

In the authors' methods: From reference gene primer amplification, estimates of nucleated cell counts were derived. Clones were sequenced by immunoSEQ multiplex PCR, and TCRdb holds only the in-frame ones, with some missing. V, J and clone size derive from that table, while D and trimming were established from the DNA sequence. The table includes about 62,000 clones, approximately 90% detected once. What was sequenced was peripheral blood. This TCR came from a woman aged 55-69 years with acute or convalescent COVID-19.

CDR3 sequence reads: CASSAHNRGNTGELFF. In nucleotides, the CDR3 is TGTGCCAGCAGCGCCCACAACAGGGGGAACACCGGGGAGCTGTTTTTT. The rearrangement uses TRBV9 and TRBJ2-2, with 7 nucleotides matching TRBD1. The CDR3 length is 16 residues. Trimming removed 3 bases from V and 1 base from J; junction bases left unmatched: 6. CDR1 and CDR2 (germline): SGDLS, YYNGEE.